Each of the 9 T cell receptor beta chains below was sequenced from the same sample in a study of blood T cell repertoires in COVID-19. TCRdb's copy holds only in-frame clones and misses some; the assay was immunoSEQ multiplex PCR. Among some 150,000 clones listed, approximately 80% were seen once. Specimen: peripheral blood. The receptors stem from a man between 65 and 85 years old with acute or convalescent COVID-19.

V and J are TRBV28 and TRBJ2-7, with TRBD1 matching 9 bases. Germline values: CDR1 MDHEN, CDR2 SYDVKM. The CDR3 is made up of 13 amino acids. The V gene end was trimmed by 5 bases and the J gene end by 6 bases; junction bases not matched to a gene: 5. The CDR3 nucleotides are TGTGCCAGCAGTCCGGGACAGGGAGGCGAGCAGTACTTC. Translation: CASSPGQGGEQYF.

The chain recombines TRBV10-2 with TRBJ1-6, with 8 bases aligning to TRBD1. Germline loops: CDR1 WSHSY, CDR2 SAAADI. V shed 5 bases, J shed 7 bases, and the junction held 4 bases outside the gene matches. The CDR3 totals 14 residues. Here the CDR3 reads CASSSDRENSPLHF. The CDR3 DNA sequence: TGCGCCAGCAGTTCGGACAGGGAAAATTCACCCCTCCACTTT.

The chain has TRBV13 and TRBJ2-7, with D possibly matching TRBD1 (6 bases). Germline V gene sequence: CDR1 PRHDT, CDR2 FYEKMQ (reference sequence). V dropped 8 bases and J dropped 2 bases, with 10 bases sitting between them. This CDR3 is built from 12 residues. Written as DNA, the CDR3 is TGTGCCAGCGGACGGACAGCCTACGAGCAGTACTTC. Translated: CASGRTAYEQYF.

The J gene is TRBJ2-7, the V gene TRBV6-5; TRBD1 agrees at 10 bases. V shed 6 bases and J 5 bases; nucleotides not matched to a gene: 4. The length of the CDR3 is 13 residues. Per germline, CDR1 MNHEY and CDR2 SVGAGI. Written as DNA, the CDR3 is TGTGCCAGCAGGACCGGGACAGGGGACGAGCAGTACTTC. It specifies CASRTGTGDEQYF.

The chain recombines TRBV9 with TRBJ2-1; maybe TRBD2 (6 bases). The V end lost 5 bases, the J end lost 1 base, and 16 bases lay between the germline ends. Germline assignment: CDR1 SGDLS and CDR2 YYNGEE. The CDR3 runs 16 residues. DNA of the CDR3: TGTGCCAGCAGTTTAGCGGAAGGGGTATCCTACAATGAGCAGTTCTTC. Translating gives CASSLAEGVSYNEQFF.

This clone was detected only once. The chain employs TRBV29-1 and TRBJ2-5; 11 bases are a match to TRBD2. The CDR3 runs to 16 residues. Germline CDR1 is SQVTM and CDR2 is ANQGSEA. Losses at the gene ends were 4 bases for V and 1 base for J; bases not matched to a gene: 8. This CDR3 is CSVVLAGEGAQETQYF. CDR3 coding DNA: TGCAGCGTTGTACTAGCGGGAGAGGGGGCCCAAGAGACCCAGTACTTC.

The genes are TRBV3-1 (or the pseudogene TRBV3-2) and TRBJ1-3, with D perhaps TRBD1 (6 bases). This CDR3 is built from 15 residues. Germline V gene lookup returns CDR1 LGHDT and CDR2 YNNKEL (reference sequence). Trimming took 2 bases from V and 2 from J, leaving 10 bases between them. DNA of the CDR3: TGTGCCAGCAGCCAACTACAGGGCCCTGGAAACACCATATATTTT. This encodes CASSQLQGPGNTIYF.

This chain uses TRBV29-1 with TRBJ2-3; 13 bases are shared with TRBD2. The CDR3 has 15 residues. Unmatched junction bases numbered 6, after V lost 7 bases and J lost 2 bases. Germline V lookup: CDR1 SQVTM, CDR2 ANQGSEA. This chain's CDR3 is CSARTSGGNTDTQYF. The CDR3 nucleotides read TGCAGCGCCCGGACTAGCGGGGGAAACACAGATACGCAGTATTTT.

The gene calls are TRBV5-1 and TRBJ2-7, with 10 bases matching TRBD2. Unmatched junction bases numbered 11, after V lost 4 bases and J lost 4 bases. Germline CDR1 SGHRS, CDR2 YFSETQ. This CDR3 is 16 amino acids long. The CDR3 bases are TGCGCCAGCAGCCCGAGGCTAGCGGGAGTTTTATACGAGCAGTACTTC. Its protein product is CASSPRLAGVLYEQYF.